This T cell receptor beta chain was obtained from a study of shared clonotypes between healthy human individuals (dated by TCRdb to 2018 to 2021). Study-wide context: A few men and two women, aged 18 to 49 years, made up the cohort. To increase sequencing depth and limit assay-specific biases, TCR repertoire library preparation and sequencing were carried out by different laboratories using diverse techniques. For each donor, three plates each were used for CD4 naive and CD4 memory, two plates were used for CD8 naive, and one plate was used for CD8 memory. Each donor's leukapheresis produced roughly between roughly 0.85 and 10 billion PBMCs. To estimate repertoire size and how much clonotypes are shared between individuals, the study performed deep sequencing of blood TCR repertoires from a few healthy adults.

Worth noting for this clone: Its antigen is unknown. No quality values exist for individual bases; no much larger clone is one base distant. The sample has other DNA sequences that encode this CDR3 too.

TCR CDR3 regions were amplified from genomic DNA by multiplex PCR using the deep immunoSEQ assay. For each cell subset, the extracted genomic DNA was distributed evenly across all wells of several immunoSEQ 96-well plates, and each plate served as one replicate. For sorted subsets, roughly 200 ng of genomic DNA, equivalent to roughly 30,000 T cell genomes, went into each replicate PCR. The purified libraries were quantified using a Qubit 3.0 fluorometer, sized with a Bioanalyzer 2100, and then quantified again using the KAPA Library Quantification kit. A separate single-read 150-cycle Illumina NextSeq 550 flow cell was used to sequence each immunoSEQ 96-well plate. As for the authors' bioinformatics: The immunoSEQ output contained only junctional sequences without quality scores, so filtering could not match that applied to full-length reads. To assign V/J genes and CDR3, sequences were annotated against IMGT germline references using PyIR, a Python wrapper for IgBLAST v1.9. Any read was removed if the V/J assignment was weak (E-value above 1e-6), the CDR3 was missing, or the read contained stop codons, out-of-frame junctions, or ambiguous translated residues. V3J clonotypes were defined as sequences sharing the same inferred V gene, J gene, and CDR3 amino acid sequence. Percentage overlap between repertoires was computed as shared unique clonotypes divided by the size of the smaller repertoire. Three approaches were used to assess repertoire richness: RTK rarefaction, the Chao1 estimator, and Recon v2.1 estimates of unobserved clonotypes. Generation probabilities were computed with OLGA for all TCRbeta clonotypes obtained by the gDNA method from a few donors. TCRdb took over this immuneACCESS table, retaining in-frame rearrangements with V and J assigned. Such tables are incomplete; in checked studies, under half of the missing clones stem from an unresolved V gene, and the remainder is unexplained. The D gene and trimming were derived from the DNA, and the V and J assignments and clone size from that table. The sample table contains roughly 680,000 clones; only one count was recorded for approximately 72% of them. The ten most abundant clones make up about 1.7% of the sample.

Healthy HIV-negative adults with no recently reported acute infections or vaccinations were included as donors. Every donor was a Caucasian adult living in Nashville, Tennessee, USA. CD4+ T cells were enriched by magnetic negative selection, after which naive cells were positively selected on CD45RA and the negative fraction was taken as the memory subset. After blood collection by leukapheresis, PBMCs were isolated using Ficoll-Histopaque density gradient centrifugation and then cryopreserved in the vapor phase of liquid nitrogen. Analytical flow cytometry was used to check the purity and quantity of every magnetically sorted T cell population. Each sorted fraction had its genomic DNA isolated and then quantified by UV absorbance on a Nanodrop 2000c. Study-wide findings and limitations: Sampling was restricted to blood, and TCR repertoires in tissues likely differ from the TCR repertoires found in blood. Because the study included only a small number of donors, the genetic and exposure-history diversity represented was limited. Sharing across several donors was observed for roughly 5% of naive CD4, 3.5% of naive CD8, over 2% of memory CD4, and around 0.4% of memory CD8 clonotypes. Rarefaction of sorted-subset datasets indicated incomplete sequencing despite the large sequencing depth. Naive subsets generally had larger estimated clonotype richness than memory subsets. Compared with non-shared clonotypes, the clonotypes found in all four sorted-subset donors had higher generation probabilities. Pairwise subsampling led to the expectation that sequencing depth would affect the degree of clonotype sharing among donors.

The sample was memory CD4+ T cells sorted from blood. Per the publication, the cell subset or site label means: CD45RA-negative fraction. This sequence originates from a woman aged 25 to 39 in good health.

The CDR3 protein: CASSRQGNQPQHF. The DNA is TGTGCCAGCAGCCGACAGGGCAATCAGCCCCAGCATTTT. The rearranged chain carries TRBV2 and TRBJ1-5; TRBD1 might be the D gene, on 6 matching bases. The CDR3 sequence holds 13 residues, the cysteine and phenylalanine included. The entry retains the CDR3 DNA only, 39 bases that are in frame from base 1. V sheds 6 bases and J sheds 2 bases, leaving 8 bases between their ends. As encoded in the germline V gene, CDR1 is SNHLY while CDR2 is FYNNEI.